Below, 4 T cell receptor beta chains from the same sample are listed, as sequenced in a study of CXCR3-negative and CXCR3-positive naive CD8 T cells. The libraries of TRB cDNA were constructed through 5' RACE using UMI labels. Using the 5' RACE reads, TCRdb records one entry per CDR3 protein without DNA. The sample table sets out 80,000 to 95,000 distinct CDR3 sequences. Sequencing used naive CXCR3- CD8+ T cells from blood. Documented subset: CD45RO-CCR7+CD27+CD95- naive CD8+ T cells lacking CXCR3 (TNR3-). The receptors originated from a human donor in good health. Some clones in this sample may be carry-over from other donors' samples.

The chain employs TRBV9 and TRBJ1-2. CDR3 size: 17 residues. Germline V gene sequence: CDR1 SGDLS, CDR2 YYNGEE. CDR3 in amino acids: CASSVGFPTEGTRGYTF.

This chain uses TRBV6-1 with TRBJ2-6. CDR1 is MNHNS and CDR2 is SASEGT in the germline V gene. The CDR3 spans 14 residues. CDR3 in amino acids: CASGTGSGANVLTF.

The genes are TRBV7-9 and TRBJ2-4. Germline lookup yields CDR1 SEHNR and CDR2 FQNEAQ (reference sequence). The length of the CDR3 is 13 residues. The CDR3 is CASSPLDWNIQYF.

The chain has TRBV15 and TRBJ2-1; there is no DNA to check the TCRdb D call of TRBD2. Germline CDR1 LNHNV, CDR2 YYDKDF (reference sequence). The CDR3 spans 16 residues. The CDR3 sequence: CATSRGASGSLNEQFF.